The 2 T cell receptor beta chains given below trace back to one sample, sequenced in a study of molecular identifiers for immune sequencing clone quantification. A single record per CDR3 protein comes from TCRdb applying MiXCR to the PCR reads. Of approximately 670,000 distinct CDR3 sequences listed, 15% to 20% are singletons. Specimen: naive CD8+ T cells from blood, with Jurkat cell RNA spiked in. Noted subset: FACS-sorted CD8+CD4-CCR7+CD45RA+ naive T cells. These receptors came from a human donor in good health. Some libraries in this study had Jurkat cell RNA spiked in.

This clonotype was found many times. The CDR3 is CASRMYSNQPQHF. The CDR3 DNA sequence: TGTGCCAGCAGGATGTATAGCAATCAGCCCCAGCATTTT. The chain joins TRBV2 to TRBJ1-5; the D is unclear. CDR1 and CDR2 from the germline V gene are SNHLY and FYNNEI. The CDR3 spans 13 residues. V was cut by 6 bases and J by 0 bases, with 6 bases left in between.

In the case of this clonotype: Germline and junction disagree at one end, which may indicate a read error. This sequence joins TRBV6-6 and TRBJ1-2; 7 nucleotides agree with TRBD1. CDR1 and CDR2 from the germline V gene are MNHNY and SVGAGI (reference sequence). The CDR3 loop spans 16 amino acids. CDR3 DNA: TGTGCCAGCAGTTACACTGGGCAGGGGGGAAACTATGGCTACATCTTC. Its translation: CASSYTGQGGNYGYIF.